The 4 T cell receptor beta chains given below trace back to one sample, sequenced in a study of vaccination and CD4 T cells after COVID-19. Cultured CD4+ T-cell DNA underwent Oncomine TCR Beta short-read sequencing. TCRdb re-called the PCR reads through MiXCR, storing one row per CDR3 protein. The sample holds 15,000 to 25,000 distinct CDR3 sequences, just over 60% seen once. Treatment described: 10-day PBMC culture with coronavirus spike peptide pools or control peptides (ViraFEST assay). Antigens of these TCRs are unknown. Input material: CD4+ T cells from blood, cultured in vitro. These receptors originate from a human donor who had recovered from COVID-19.

This clonotype was counted a few times. V usage is TRBV28 and J usage is TRBJ1-1, with a weak D call TRBD1 (6 bases). Deletions cut 5 bases from V and 0 bases from J, with 13 bases between. Looked up from germline, CDR1 is MDHEN and CDR2 is SYDVKM. The CDR3 covers 15 residues. The CDR3 reads CASSQGSALNTEAFF. CDR3 DNA: TGTGCCAGCAGTCAGGGGTCCGCCTTGAACACTGAAGCTTTCTTT.

This chain connects TRBV4-2 to TRBJ1-1; D is undetermined. Trimming removed 0 bases at V and 1 base at J, with 12 bases between. The CDR3 has 16 residues. Germline V gives CDR1 LGHNA, CDR2 YNFKEQ. The CDR3 spells CASSQDGGRKNTEAFF. The DNA for the CDR3 is TGTGCCAGCAGCCAAGATGGAGGGCGCAAGAACACTGAAGCTTTCTTT.

This clonotype turned up a few times. The chain has TRBV7-8 and TRBJ1-1; TRBD1 is a possible D gene (6 bases). The V and J ends lost 5 bases and 0 bases respectively, with 10 bases between them. CDR1 is SGHVS and CDR2 is FQNEAQ in the germline V gene. This CDR3 has 14 residues. The CDR3 protein is CASSPGQLNTEAFF. In DNA, the CDR3 is TGTGCCAGCAGCCCTGGACAGTTGAACACTGAAGCTTTCTTT.

The chain employs TRBV4-3 and TRBJ1-6; D might be TRBD1 (6 bases). The V end lost 1 base, the J end lost 5 bases, and 9 bases lay between the germline ends. This CDR3 comprises 15 residues. The germline V gene encodes CDR1 LGHNA and CDR2 YSLEER. The CDR3 nucleotides are TGCGCCAGCAGCCAAGGGGACACGGATAATTCACCCCTCCACTTT. It codes for CASSQGDTDNSPLHF.